The T cell receptor (beta chain) under discussion was sequenced for a study of vaccination effects on CD4 cells after COVID-19. On this clone: Its antigen is unidentified.

Germline assignment: CDR1 SGDLS and CDR2 YYNGEE. V was shortened by 4 bases and J by 1 base, with 8 bases between the two germline ends. The CDR3 extends over 14 amino acids. ViraFEST assay sequencing came after antigen-specific CD4+ T cells were expanded with viral peptide pools. When less than 11 days of culture had elapsed, CD4+ T cells were isolated. Two doses of BNT162b2 or mRNA-1273 vaccine were administered to participants. Vaccine recipients, nucleocapsid antibody negative, had no prior SARS-CoV-2 infection. Libraries were prepared by immunoSEQ multiplex PCR; TCRdb keeps only in-frame clonotypes and omits some of them. The repertoire holds around 30,000 clones, with 60% to 75% as singletons.

The origin of this receptor is a human donor who received a COVID-19 vaccine. Source: CD4+ T cells from PBMCs cultured with HCoV-OC43 spike peptides, taken after COVID-19 vaccination. Indicated subset: HCoV-OC43 spike overlapping peptide pool stimulation. This rearrangement joins TRBV9 to TRBJ2-2; D is unresolved. The CDR3 is CASSPRQNTGELFF. In DNA form, the CDR3 reads TGTGCCAGCAGCCCCCGACAGAACACCGGGGAGCTGTTTTTT. Together with reference TRBV9 and TRBJ2-2, the CDR3 gives the full variable domain: DSGVTQTPKHLITATGQRVTLRCSPRSGDLSVYWYQQSLDQGLQFLIQYYNGEERAKGNILERFSAQQFPDLHSELNLSSLELGDSALYFCASSPRQNTGELFFGEGSRLTVL.